This entry is about one T cell receptor (beta chain). Its target is unknown. Trimming took 6 bases from V and 8 from J, leaving 19 bases between them. Germline CDR1 is MNHNS and CDR2 is SASEGT. The CDR3 is made up of 14 amino acids. The record originates from a study of identical twins. Overall study findings and caveats: Abundant beta clonotypes from cord blood had fewer insertions, unlike memory repertoires, which showed none. Interpretation of the results relied on cross-sectional statistical analysis and not on following the same donors. Models came in too low on out-of-frame TCR alpha sharing in monozygotic twins.

TCRdb re-called the 5' RACE reads through MiXCR, storing one row per CDR3 protein. Among approximately 700,000 distinct CDR3 sequences listed, 6.1% were seen once. The sample was naive T cells sorted from blood. This TCR came from a man between 18 and 29 years old in good health. This chain joins TRBV6-1 and TRBJ1-2; D unresolved. CDR3 bases: TGTGCCAGCAGCTTTCCCGGACTCAATGGCGGCTACACCTTC. It yields the protein CASSFPGLNGGYTF.